These T cell receptor beta chains were read from a single sample in a study of blood T cell repertoires in COVID-19. Using immunoSEQ multiplex PCR, the repertoire was profiled, and TCRdb retains in-frame clones only, with some absent. The sample has under 200,000 clones, around 77% seen once. Sample: peripheral blood. The receptors shown here come from a man in his 70s with active or convalescent COVID-19. The CDR3 runs from the conserved cysteine through the conserved F or W. Each record gives: V gene, D gene, J gene, clone size, CDR3 protein, CDR3 DNA. A D gene is named only where the DNA matches it firmly. Part of the rows lack a size; the others show once, few, many or a class for expanded clones.

TRBV18,TRBD2,TRBJ2-7,-,CASSLVGLAGEQYF,TGTGCCAGCTCACTGGTGGGACTAGCAGGGGAGCAGTACTTC
TRBV2,-,TRBJ1-6,-,CATNSVRSYNSPLHF,TGTGCCACTAACTCCGTCCGCTCCTATAATTCACCCCTCCACTTT
TRBV5-6,-,TRBJ2-7,-,CASSYRDFNPLSYEQYF,TGTGCCAGCAGCTACCGGGACTTCAACCCCCTCTCCTACGAGCAGTACTTC
TRBV7-2,TRBD1,TRBJ1-2,-,CASSPGQNYGYTF,TGTGCCAGCAGCCCGGGACAGAACTATGGCTACACCTTC
TRBV5-1,TRBD1,TRBJ1-2,-,CASSFPQGRYSTNYGYTF,TGCGCCAGCAGCTTTCCACAGGGGAGATATTCTACTAACTATGGCTACACCTTC
TRBV5-4,-,TRBJ2-7,few,CASSLDSYYEQYF,TGTGCCAGCAGCTTGGACAGCTACTACGAGCAGTACTTC
TRBV12-5,-,TRBJ1-3,-,CASGLGHSGNTIYF,TGTGCTAGTGGTCTGGGACACTCTGGAAACACCATATATTTT
TRBV27,TRBD1,TRBJ1-2,-,CASSSGTGNIGLVYGYTF,TGTGCCAGCAGTTCCGGGACAGGGAATATAGGATTGGTCTATGGCTACACCTTC
TRBV29-1,TRBD1,TRBJ1-1,-,CSVVEQGGTEAFF,TGCAGCGTTGTGGAACAGGGGGGGACTGAAGCTTTCTTT
TRBV3-1/TRBV3-2,TRBD1,TRBJ2-3,-,CASSLGGQGANTQYF,TGTGCCAGCAGCCTCGGGGGACAGGGGGCGAATACGCAGTATTTT
TRBV30,-,TRBJ2-3,-,CAWNEGGGDTQYF,TGTGCCTGGAATGAGGGAGGTGGAGATACGCAGTATTTT
TRBV5-1,-,TRBJ1-1,-,CASSLDPSGLTEAFF,TGCGCCAGCAGCTTGGACCCAAGCGGGCTCACTGAAGCTTTCTTT
TRBV6-5,TRBD1,TRBJ2-3,-,CASSPQGAGTDTQYF,TGTGCCAGCAGCCCACAGGGGGCTGGCACAGATACGCAGTATTTT
TRBV19,TRBD2,TRBJ2-5,-,CASSIVVAGGQETQYF,TGTGCCAGTAGTATAGTCGTAGCGGGGGGGCAAGAGACCCAGTACTTC
TRBV25-1,-,TRBJ1-3,-,CASSEVGANTIYF,TGTGCCAGCAGTGAAGTCGGAGCAAACACCATATATTTT
TRBV5-5,TRBD2,TRBJ2-5,-,CASSFSGGPGETQYF,TGTGCCAGCAGCTTTTCGGGGGGGCCTGGGGAGACCCAGTACTTC
TRBV7-9,-,TRBJ1-4,few,CASSPGSDEKLFF,TGTGCCAGCTCCCCGGGGTCGGATGAAAAACTGTTTTTT
TRBV5-1,TRBD2,TRBJ2-3,-,CASSRTSGGRSTDTQYF,TGCGCCAGCAGCAGAACTAGCGGGGGGAGGAGCACAGATACGCAGTATTTT
TRBV4-1,-,TRBJ1-2,-,CASSQDPAGGDYGYTF,TGCGCCAGCAGCCAAGACCCCGCGGGGGGAGACTATGGCTACACCTTC
TRBV25-1,-,TRBJ1-2,few,CASSEADYGYTF,TGTGCCAGCTCAGAGGCCGACTATGGCTACACCTTC
TRBV6-5,TRBD1,TRBJ1-5,once,CASRKTGTGHQPQHF,TGTGCCAGCAGAAAAACCGGGACAGGCCATCAGCCCCAGCATTTT
TRBV28,TRBD1,TRBJ1-5,-,CASRPETGVTQPQHF,TGTGCCAGCCGACCCGAGACAGGGGTTACTCAGCCCCAGCATTTT
TRBV7-2,-,TRBJ1-2,few,CASSLATGGGYGYTF,TGTGCCAGCAGCTTAGCGACGGGGGGAGGCTATGGCTACACCTTC
TRBV10-1,-,TRBJ2-7,few,CASSEGYGPNYEQYF,TGCGCCAGCAGTGAGGGGTATGGGCCTAACTACGAGCAGTACTTC
TRBV24-1,-,TRBJ2-6,-,CATSDPATGSYGANVLTF,TGTGCCACCAGTGATCCAGCTACAGGTTCTTACGGGGCCAACGTCCTGACTTTC
TRBV6-5,TRBD2,TRBJ2-1,-,CASSYSAGDWNEQFF,TGTGCCAGCAGTTACTCAGCGGGAGACTGGAATGAGCAGTTCTTC
TRBV19,TRBD1,TRBJ1-5,few,CASSRNGQGQPQHF,TGTGCCAGTAGCCGTAACGGACAGGGCCAGCCCCAGCATTTT
TRBV5-1,-,TRBJ1-3,-,CASSAGQSLSGNTIYF,TGCGCCAGCAGCGCAGGACAGTCGCTCTCTGGAAACACCATATATTTT
TRBV30,TRBD1,TRBJ1-2,-,CAWSVLTGGGGYTF,TGTGCCTGGAGTGTACTGACAGGGGGAGGTGGCTACACCTTC
TRBV4-3,TRBD2,TRBJ2-7,-,CASSRAGAGGYEQYF,TGCGCCAGCAGCCGAGCGGGGGCCGGGGGATACGAGCAGTACTTC
TRBV18,TRBD1,TRBJ2-7,-,CASSTGTGGEQYF,TGTGCCAGCTCAACTGGGACAGGGGGTGAGCAGTACTTC
TRBV7-9,TRBD2,TRBJ2-5,-,CASSTPKGAGGVGTQYF,TGTGCCAGCAGCACCCCTAAGGGGGCGGGAGGGGTCGGGACCCAGTACTTC
TRBV5-1,-,TRBJ1-3,-,CASSWDTSSGNTIYF,TGCGCCAGCAGCTGGGACACCTCCTCTGGAAACACCATATATTTT
TRBV7-8,TRBD2,TRBJ2-5,-,CASSLAEVLAGEQTQYF,TGTGCCAGCAGCTTAGCGGAAGTCCTAGCGGGAGAACAGACCCAGTACTTC
TRBV29-1,-,TRBJ2-1,-,CSVHPGGNEQFF,TGCAGCGTCCACCCTGGCGGGAATGAGCAGTTCTTC
TRBV28,TRBD1,TRBJ1-2,-,CASSLGQGYGYTF,TGTGCCAGCAGCCTCGGACAGGGCTATGGCTACACCTTC
TRBV7-9,-,TRBJ2-3,-,CASSLPGQGNTDTQYF,TGTGCCAGCAGCCTTCCTGGGCAGGGGAACACAGATACGCAGTATTTT
TRBV3-1/TRBV3-2,-,TRBJ1-4,-,CASSLELQEKLFF,TGTGCCAGCAGCCTCGAGTTACAGGAAAAACTGTTTTTT
TRBV5-6,-,TRBJ1-3,-,CASSIVQGQENTIYF,TGTGCCAGCAGCATTGTACAGGGTCAAGAAAACACCATATATTTT
TRBV7-2,TRBD1,TRBJ1-6,-,CASSRDRSNSPLHF,TGTGCCAGCAGCCGGGACAGGTCTAATTCACCCCTCCACTTT
TRBV18,-,TRBJ1-6,-,CASSLGAGNSPLHF,TGTGCCAGCTCACTGGGGGCTGGGAATTCACCCCTCCACTTT
TRBV4-2,-,TRBJ2-1,-,CASSQNPEGSEQFF,TGTGCCAGCAGCCAAAATCCAGAAGGTAGCGAGCAGTTCTTC
TRBV18,-,TRBJ2-2,few,CASLSPPVVTGELFF,TGTGCCAGCCTGTCTCCGCCTGTAGTAACCGGGGAGCTGTTTTTT
TRBV10-3,-,TRBJ1-2,-,CAISESPYLTSNYGYTF,TGTGCCATCAGTGAGTCCCCTTACTTAACCTCTAACTATGGCTACACCTTC
TRBV6-5,-,TRBJ2-2,-,CASSYSFANTGELFF,TGTGCCAGCAGTTACTCGTTCGCGAACACCGGGGAGCTGTTTTTT
TRBV30,-,TRBJ2-6,-,CAWSVRWGEPNSGANVLTF,TGTGCCTGGAGTGTACGGTGGGGAGAGCCTAATTCTGGGGCCAACGTCCTGACTTTC
TRBV15,-,TRBJ1-1,once,CATSRKGQPNTEAFF,TGTGCCACCAGCCGAAAAGGACAGCCGAACACTGAAGCTTTCTTT
TRBV6-1,-,TRBJ1-6,-,CASSELGSLSPLHF,TGTGCCAGCAGTGAATTGGGCAGCTTGTCACCCCTCCACTTT
TRBV30,-,TRBJ1-3,-,CAWRGDLSGNTIYF,TGTGCCTGGAGGGGAGACCTCTCTGGAAACACCATATATTTT
TRBV5-4,-,TRBJ1-4,-,CASSLTQGGGEKLFF,TGTGCCAGCAGCTTGACGCAGGGAGGAGGTGAAAAACTGTTTTTT
TRBV5-8,TRBD2,TRBJ2-3,-,CASSLLAGTDTQYF,TGTGCCAGCAGCCTCCTAGCGGGCACAGATACGCAGTATTTT
TRBV5-4,TRBD1,TRBJ2-7,-,CASSFTGASSYEQYF,TGTGCCAGCAGTTTTACAGGGGCGAGCTCCTACGAGCAGTACTTC
TRBV27,TRBD1,TRBJ1-5,once,CASSFTGQGSNQPQHF,TGTGCCAGCAGTTTCACGGGACAGGGAAGCAATCAGCCCCAGCATTTT